A selection of T cell receptor beta chains follows, all from one sample in a study of brain metastases from non-small cell lung cancer. The table came from immunoSEQ multiplex PCR; TCRdb's copy has only in-frame clones and leaves some out. The sample has 400 to 500 clones; 86% are singletons. Sequencing was done on a sample of tissue from a brain metastasis. These receptors were taken from a donor at least 40 years old with non-small cell lung cancer. Each CDR3 is given with its conserved first and last residue. The D gene is left open where the match is weak. Part of the rows lack a size; the others show once, few, many or a class for expanded clones.

V,size,D,J,CDR3,DNA
TRBV24-1,NA,NA,TRBJ2-1,CATSVAWDNGEQFF,TGTGCCACCAGTGTAGCCTGGGATAACGGAGAGCAGTTCTTC
TRBV7-2,NA,NA,TRBJ2-5,CASSFGGKYQETQYF,TGTGCCAGCAGCTTCGGCGGGAAGTACCAAGAGACCCAGTACTTC
TRBV7-2,NA,NA,TRBJ2-3,CASSRDASTDTQYF,TGTGCCAGCAGCAGGGACGCCAGCACAGATACGCAGTATTTT
TRBV5-1,NA,TRBD2,TRBJ2-5,CASSPLGTSGQETQYF,TGCGCCAGCAGCCCATTGGGGACTAGCGGACAAGAGACCCAGTACTTC
TRBV7-3,NA,NA,TRBJ2-7,CASSLTGGYEQYF,TGTGCCAGCAGCTTAACCGGTGGCTACGAGCAGTACTTC
TRBV15,NA,TRBD1,TRBJ2-3,CATSRNRGSTDTQYF,TGTGCCACCAGCAGGAACAGGGGTAGCACAGATACGCAGTATTTT
TRBV10-2,NA,TRBD2,TRBJ2-3,CASSVTSGSSDTQYF,TGCGCCAGCAGTGTGACTAGCGGGAGTTCAGATACGCAGTATTTT
TRBV5-1,once,NA,TRBJ2-7,CASRAATATYEQYF,TGCGCCAGCAGGGCGGCCACAGCGACCTACGAGCAGTACTTC
TRBV24-1,NA,NA,TRBJ2-3,CAVTPGRGAPSTDTQYF,TGTGCTGTGACCCCCGGTCGGGGGGCCCCTAGCACAGATACGCAGTATTTT
TRBV5-1,NA,TRBD1,TRBJ2-7,CASSLGQGARYEQYF,TGCGCCAGCAGCTTGGGACAGGGGGCTAGATACGAGCAGTACTTC
TRBV28,NA,NA,TRBJ2-1,CASSLPMEGGYNEQFF,TGTGCCAGCAGTTTACCCATGGAAGGTGGCTACAATGAGCAGTTCTTC
TRBV6-5,NA,NA,TRBJ2-2,CASSFDTTGELFF,TGTGCCAGCAGTTTCGATACGACCGGGGAGCTGTTTTTT
TRBV5-1,NA,NA,TRBJ2-7,CASRKEEGAYEQYF,TGCGCCAGCAGAAAGGAAGAGGGAGCCTACGAGCAGTACTTC
TRBV4-1,NA,NA,TRBJ1-4,CASSLRVSNEKLFF,TGCGCCAGCAGCCTAAGGGTTTCTAATGAAAAACTGTTTTTT
TRBV28,NA,NA,TRBJ1-5,CASSPMVNQLQHF,TGTGCCAGCAGCCCAATGGTGAATCAGCTCCAGCATTTT
TRBV29-1,NA,NA,TRBJ1-1,CSVGGGLGNTEAFF,TGCAGCGTTGGGGGAGGTCTCGGGAATACTGAAGCTTTCTTT
TRBV28,NA,NA,TRBJ2-1,CASTKRPDGFVYNEQFF,TGTGCCAGCACCAAGCGCCCGGACGGATTTGTATACAATGAGCAGTTCTTC
TRBV12-1,NA,NA,TRBJ2-1,CASSFGGGSGRPMLYNEQFF,NA
TRBV6-2/TRBV6-3,NA,TRBD2,TRBJ2-2,CASSYSSGRAAGELFF,TGTGCCAGCAGTTACTCTAGCGGGAGGGCCGCCGGGGAGCTGTTTTTT
TRBV7-9,NA,TRBD1,TRBJ1-1,CASSLDLGGTGFVTEAFF,TGTGCCAGCAGCTTAGATTTGGGCGGGACAGGGTTCGTCACTGAAGCTTTCTTT
TRBV7-2,NA,NA,TRBJ1-6,CASSLTRTPLHF,TGTGCCAGCAGCTTAACCCGGACACCCCTCCACTTT
TRBV19,NA,TRBD1,TRBJ1-1,CASREQGALGNTEAFF,TGTGCCAGTAGGGAACAGGGGGCCTTAGGTAACACTGAAGCTTTCTTT
TRBV28,NA,TRBD1,TRBJ2-3,CASSLAGTGISDTQYF,TGTGCCAGTAGTTTAGCCGGGACAGGGATTTCAGATACGCAGTATTTT
TRBV11-1,NA,TRBD2,TRBJ2-1,CASSLRLAFDEQFF,TGTGCCAGCAGCTTAAGACTAGCGTTCGATGAGCAGTTCTTC
TRBV6-6,NA,NA,TRBJ2-1,CASSHLAGTRKPNEQFF,TGTGCCAGCAGTCATCTAGCCGGGACTCGCAAACCCAATGAGCAGTTCTTC
TRBV19,once,NA,TRBJ1-6,CASRHRGYNSPLHF,TGTGCCAGCCGCCACCGGGGTTATAATTCACCCCTCCACTTT
TRBV4-1,NA,TRBD1,TRBJ2-3,CASSTGQGIDTQYF,TGCGCCAGCAGCACTGGACAGGGGATTGATACGCAGTATTTT
TRBV9,NA,TRBD2,TRBJ2-1,CASSGRGGRLDNEQFF,TGTGCCAGCAGCGGACGGGGGGGCCGGTTGGACAATGAGCAGTTCTTC
TRBV19,NA,NA,TRBJ2-2,CASSILGGTGELFF,TGTGCCAGTAGTATATTAGGAGGGACCGGGGAGCTGTTTTTT
TRBV18,few,TRBD1,TRBJ2-1,CASSRQGAAFNEQFF,TGTGCCAGCTCTCGACAGGGGGCAGCGTTTAATGAGCAGTTCTTC
TRBV2,NA,TRBD1,TRBJ2-2,CASSIRQGAVGELFF,TGTGCCAGCAGTATTCGACAGGGGGCCGTCGGGGAGCTGTTTTTT
TRBV5-1,NA,TRBD2,TRBJ2-7,CASSLEAAGGPGEQYF,TGCGCCAGCAGCTTGGAAGCAGCGGGAGGGCCTGGGGAGCAGTACTTC
TRBV25-1,NA,TRBD1,TRBJ2-7,CASSEPGQGSFRQYF,TGTGCCAGCAGCGAACCGGGACAGGGTTCTTTTCGGCAGTACTTC
TRBV6-5,NA,TRBD1,TRBJ1-1,CASPGGNTEAFF,TGTGCCAGCCCAGGGGGGAACACTGAAGCTTTCTTT
TRBV7-8,NA,NA,TRBJ2-5,CASSPGGGETQYF,TGTGCCAGCAGCCCGGGGGGCGGGGAGACCCAGTACTTC